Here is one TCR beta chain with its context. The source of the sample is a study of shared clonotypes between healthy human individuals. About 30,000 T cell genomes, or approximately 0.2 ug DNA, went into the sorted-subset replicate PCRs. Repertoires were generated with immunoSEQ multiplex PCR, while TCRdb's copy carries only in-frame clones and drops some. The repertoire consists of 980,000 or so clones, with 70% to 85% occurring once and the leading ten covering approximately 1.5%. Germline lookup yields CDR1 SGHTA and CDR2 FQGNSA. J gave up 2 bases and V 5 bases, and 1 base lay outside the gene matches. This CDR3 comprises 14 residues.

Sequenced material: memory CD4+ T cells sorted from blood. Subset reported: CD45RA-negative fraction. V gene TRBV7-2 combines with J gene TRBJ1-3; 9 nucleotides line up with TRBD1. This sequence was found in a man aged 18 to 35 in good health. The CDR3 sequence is CASSRTGAGNTIYF. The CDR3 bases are TGTGCCAGCAGCCGGACAGGGGCTGGAAACACCATATATTTT.